Each of the 23 T cell receptor beta chains below was sequenced from the same sample in a study of T-cell memory formation after mild COVID-19. TCRdb reprocessed the 5' RACE reads via MiXCR and lists one record per CDR3 protein. The sample shows about 350,000 distinct CDR3 sequences, approximately 14% of them seen only once. Sequencing was carried out using PBMCs or a T cell subset sorted from them (not recorded which). The receptors originated from a man younger than 30 who had mild COVID-19 (a few samples of this study predate the infection). Cell type and time point are not known.

CDR3 region: CASSYFRDRRITIYF. Written as DNA, the CDR3 is TGTGCCAGCAGTTACTTCCGGGACAGGAGAATCACCATATATTTT. The rearrangement joins TRBV6-5 to TRBJ1-3; 8 bases map to TRBD1. Unmatched junction bases numbered 8, after V lost 1 base and J lost 9 bases. Germline CDR1 and CDR2: MNHEY and SVGAGI. This CDR3 comprises 15 residues.

This clonotype was counted a few times. The CDR3 DNA sequence: TGTGCCAGCAGCTTAGAAGGGGGACACAAAGCTTTCTTT. The encoded protein is CASSLEGGHKAFF. The rearrangement uses TRBV7-9 and TRBJ1-1, with TRBD1 as a possible D gene (6 bases). Germline values: CDR1 SEHNR, CDR2 FQNEAQ (reference sequence). V lost 1 base and J 9 bases, leaving 12 bases between the germline ends. The CDR3 has 13 amino acids. The variable domain in full, with the rest retrieved from reference TRBV7-9 and TRBJ1-1, is DTGVSQNPRHKITKRGQNVTFRCDPISEHNRLYWYRQTLGQGPEFLTYFQNEAQLEKSRLLSDRFSAERPKGSFSTLEIQRTEQGDSAMYLCASSLEGGHKAFFGQGTRLTVV.

This sequence joins TRBV7-9 and TRBJ1-1; D is uncertain. This CDR3 spans 12 amino acids. The ends were cut back, 5 bases at V and 5 bases at J, with 9 bases in the middle. Germline V lookup: CDR1 SEHNR, CDR2 FQNEAQ (reference sequence). Written as DNA, the CDR3 is TGTGCCAGCAGCGTTCTCAGTACTGAAGCTTTCTTT. It is translated as CASSVLSTEAFF.

This clonotype came up a few times. Mismatch with germline at one junction end may stem from a read error. V gene TRBV28 combines with J gene TRBJ1-5; 7 nucleotides align to TRBD1. This CDR3 region has 18 residues. The germline V gene has CDR1 MDHEN and CDR2 SYDVKM. The CDR3 nucleotides read TGTGCCAGCATTTTAGTCGGTAGGGGGCTAGGAAGCAATCAGCCCCAGCATTTT. It codes for CASILVGRGLGSNQPQHF.

The chain recombines TRBV7-2 with TRBJ2-2; D is possibly TRBD2 (5 bases). Trimming left V 5 bases short and J 5 bases short, with 9 bases between. Looked up from germline, CDR1 is SGHTA and CDR2 is FQGNSA. This CDR3 has 13 amino acids. CDR3 DNA sequence: TGTGCCAGCAGCACGGACTTAACCGGGGAGCTGTTTTTT. Translation gives CASSTDLTGELFF. Drawing the rest from reference TRBV7-2 and TRBJ2-2, the complete variable domain is GAGVSQSPSNKVTEKGKDVELRCDPISGHTALYWYRQSLGQGLEFLIYFQGNSAPDKSGLPSDRFSAERTGGSVSTLTIQRTQQEDSAVYLCASSTDLTGELFFGEGSRLTVL.

CDR3 sequence (DNA): TGTGCCAGCAGCCCTCAGGGGCGAAGCACAGATACGCAGTATTTT. Encoded protein: CASSPQGRSTDTQYF. The V and J genes are TRBV4-2 and TRBJ2-3; TRBD1 might be the D (6 bases). The ends were cut back, 4 bases at V and 0 bases at J, with 11 bases in the middle. CDR1 and CDR2 from the germline V gene are LGHNA and YNFKEQ. This CDR3 spans 15 amino acids.

This clonotype was recorded at least ten times. The J gene is TRBJ1-2, the V gene TRBV5-5, with a possible D match to TRBD1 (5 bases). V was trimmed by 4 bases and J by 4 bases, leaving 11 bases between them. Looked up from germline, CDR1 is SGHKS and CDR2 is YYEKEE (reference sequence). CDR3 length: 13 amino acids. The CDR3 nucleotides are TGTGCCAGCAGCGCAGGGCAGCGCTATGGCTACACCTTC. Translated: CASSAGQRYGYTF.

This clonotype was observed at least ten times. The chain joins TRBV7-2 to TRBJ2-7, with 8 bases matching TRBD2. The V gene's germline CDR1 is SGHTA and CDR2 FQGNSA. The V and J ends lost 3 bases and 4 bases, in that order; junction bases with no gene match: 2. The CDR3 is made up of 13 amino acids. For the CDR3, the DNA is TGTGCCAGCAGCTTGACTAGCGTTTACGAGCAGTACGTC. This gives the protein CASSLTSVYEQYV.

The chain recombines TRBV7-9 with TRBJ1-2, with D perhaps matching TRBD1 (5 bases). The CDR3 consists of 18 residues. Trimming left V 5 bases short and J 8 bases short, with 30 bases between. Looked up from germline, CDR1 is SEHNR and CDR2 is FQNEAQ (reference sequence). CDR3 region: CASSAWGNLGASEGGYTF. The CDR3 region has the DNA TGTGCCAGCAGCGCGTGGGGAAACCTTGGGGCCTCTGAGGGGGGCTACACCTTC.

The chain links TRBV28 to TRBJ2-5; 11 bases are shared with TRBD1. Trimming removed 3 bases from V and 2 bases from J; junction bases left unmatched: 5. The germline V gene encodes CDR1 MDHEN and CDR2 SYDVKM. This CDR3 has 16 amino acids. In DNA, the CDR3 is TGTGCCAGCAGTTTGGGACAGGGGGTCGGGCAAGAGACCCAGTACTTC. Translation: CASSLGQGVGQETQYF. Variable domain in full (rest from reference TRBV28 and TRBJ2-5): DVKVTQSSRYLVKRTGEKVFLECVQDMDHENMFWYRQDPGLGLRLIYFSYDVKMKEKGDIPEGYSVSREKKERFSLILESASTNQTSMYLCASSLGQGVGQETQYFGPGTRLLVL.

The chain links TRBV23-1 to TRBJ1-6, with D uncertain. TRBV23-1 is filed as an ORF, its function uncertain. Between the trimmed V and J ends, which lost 4 bases and 8 bases, there was a span of 12 bases. The CDR3 sequence is 14 residues long. In DNA form, the CDR3 reads TGCGCCAGCAGTCCTAGACCTGACTATTCACCCCTCCACTTT. This encodes CASSPRPDYSPLHF.

The table lists this clonotype with a few counts. The chain has TRBV28 and TRBJ2-2; D is unresolved. The germline V gene encodes CDR1 MDHEN and CDR2 SYDVKM. The V end lost 6 bases, the J end lost 5 bases, and 13 bases lay between the germline ends. The CDR3 length is 14 residues. The CDR3, as DNA: TGTGCCAGCAGACGAAATAGACCGACCGGGGAGCTGTTTTTT. Translating gives CASRRNRPTGELFF.

This chain connects TRBV12-3 or TRBV12-4 to TRBJ1-2; no reliable D call. V was cut by 10 bases and J by 6 bases, with 15 bases left in between. This CDR3 spans 12 amino acids. The CDR3 is CATRLGQNGYTF. The CDR3 DNA reads TGTGCCACCCGACTGGGTCAAAATGGCTACACCTTC.

This clonotype has at least ten counts. The chain combines TRBV5-6 with TRBJ2-7; 7 nucleotides line up with TRBD1. This CDR3 contains 13 residues. From germline, CDR1 is SGHDT and CDR2 YYEEEE. Trimming cost V 3 bases and J 5 bases; bases outside gene matches: 5. CDR3 sequence reads: CASSYRGVDEQYF. As DNA, the CDR3 is TGTGCCAGCAGCTACAGGGGCGTGGACGAGCAGTACTTC.

This chain uses TRBV20-1 with TRBJ2-3; TRBD2 agrees at 13 bases. CDR1 and CDR2 (germline): DFQATT, SNEGSKA (reference sequence). The V segment lost 7 bases and the J segment 1 base; nucleotides outside the gene matches: 11. CDR3 length: 17 residues. CDR3 sequence (DNA): TGCAGTGTCTCAGGACTAGCGGGGGCCGGACGCACAGATACGCAGTATTTT. Amino acid sequence: CSVSGLAGAGRTDTQYF.

This clonotype was observed a handful of times. The gene calls are TRBV20-1 and TRBJ2-1; the match to TRBD1 covers 7 bases. Losses at the gene ends were 0 bases for V and 8 bases for J; bases not matched to a gene: 7. The CDR3 length is 14 residues. Germline V gene sequence: CDR1 DFQATT, CDR2 SNEGSKA (reference sequence). CDR3 region: CSARELGGGYEQFF. The CDR3 DNA sequence: TGCAGTGCTAGAGAGTTAGGGGGCGGTTATGAGCAGTTCTTC.

The chain uses TRBV4-3 and TRBJ1-5; no firm D call. The CDR3 contains 16 residues. Trimming left V 0 bases short and J 0 bases short, with 9 bases between. Germline CDR1 LGHNA, CDR2 YSLEER. CDR3 protein: CASSQDWTNSNQPQHF. The DNA for the CDR3 is TGCGCCAGCAGCCAAGATTGGACCAATAGCAATCAGCCCCAGCATTTT.

The V gene is TRBV5-1, the J gene TRBJ1-2; a weak D match, TRBD1 (5 bases). The germline V gene encodes CDR1 SGHRS and CDR2 YFSETQ. Trimming pared 2 bases from V and 1 base from J, leaving 9 bases between. The CDR3 loop spans 14 amino acids. This CDR3 reads CASSFGGNNYGYTF. As DNA, the CDR3 is TGCGCCAGCAGCTTCGGGGGTAATAACTATGGCTACACCTTC.

The table lists this clonotype with a few counts. The CDR3 sequence is CASSSLMTGGAETQYF. In DNA, the CDR3 is TGTGCCAGCAGCTCGCTAATGACAGGGGGGGCAGAGACCCAGTACTTC. V usage is TRBV7-8 and J usage is TRBJ2-5; 9 bases align to TRBD1. Germline-derived CDR1 and CDR2 are SGHVS and FQNEAQ. Trimming took 4 bases from V and 4 from J; bases not matched to a gene: 10. The CDR3 totals 16 residues.

This clonotype was counted a few times. The chain combines TRBV5-6 with TRBJ2-5, with D tentatively TRBD1 or TRBD2 (5 bases each). The germline V and J ends were trimmed by 4 bases and 1 base, with 20 bases remaining between them. The CDR3 runs 17 residues. CDR1 SGHDT and CDR2 YYEEEE come from the germline V gene. CDR3 protein: CASSLGALGRGQETQYF. The DNA of the CDR3 is TGTGCCAGCAGCCTGGGAGCTTTGGGGCGAGGCCAAGAGACCCAGTACTTC.

This chain connects TRBV7-6 to TRBJ1-2; D may be TRBD1 (5 bases). The CDR3 sequence is 15 residues long. Trimming stripped 5 bases from V and 0 bases from J, with 13 bases between. Looked up from germline, CDR1 is SGHVS and CDR2 is FNYEAQ. CDR3 DNA sequence: TGTGCCAGCAGCCCCTCGACAGTACCTAACTATGGCTACACCTTC. Protein: CASSPSTVPNYGYTF.

This chain uses TRBV28 with TRBJ1-2; D gene ambiguous. The germline V gene encodes CDR1 MDHEN and CDR2 SYDVKM. This CDR3 has 14 amino acids. V was pared by 4 bases and J by 4 bases, with 13 bases between. The CDR3 here is CASSSRQALYGYTF. The CDR3 DNA sequence: TGTGCCAGCAGTTCCAGGCAGGCCCTCTATGGCTACACCTTC.

The V and J genes are TRBV20-1 and TRBJ1-4; maybe TRBD1 (5 bases). In germline, CDR1 is DFQATT, CDR2 SNEGSKA (reference sequence). This CDR3 is built from 13 residues. Trimming pared 5 bases from V and 8 bases from J, leaving 15 bases between. In DNA form, the CDR3 reads TGCAGTGCTTCCGGGACTGAGGGGGAAAAACTGTTTTTT. It is translated as CSASGTEGEKLFF.